Following are 14 T cell receptor beta chains from one sample sequenced in a study of blood T cell repertoires in COVID-19. Repertoires were generated with immunoSEQ multiplex PCR, while TCRdb's copy carries only in-frame clones and drops some. The sample contains some 75,000 clones, around 89% of which appear only once. Sequenced: peripheral blood. These receptors were taken from a man between 60 and 70 years old with acute or convalescent COVID-19.

This sequence joins TRBV24-1 and TRBJ2-3, with a possible D match to TRBD1 (5 bases). The CDR3 totals 13 residues. The germline V gene has CDR1 KGHDR and CDR2 SFDVKD. V lost 4 bases, J lost 4 bases, and 8 bases lay in between. The CDR3 coding sequence is TGTGCCACCAGTGAAGCAGGGCCAGATACGCAGTATTTT. It encodes CATSEAGPDTQYF.

This sequence joins TRBV2 and TRBJ1-1; D possibly corresponds to TRBD1 (6 bases). This CDR3 has 13 residues. V dropped 3 bases and J dropped 1 base, with 6 bases sitting between them. Looked up from germline, CDR1 is SNHLY and CDR2 is FYNNEI. The CDR3 nucleotides are TGTGCCAGCAGTGACAGGGGGAACACTGAAGCTTTCTTT. Protein: CASSDRGNTEAFF.

The chain carries TRBV6-5 and TRBJ2-7; D might be TRBD2 (6 bases). The CDR3 is 13 amino acids. V shed 7 bases and J shed 4 bases, with 14 bases lying between them. Germline CDR1 reads MNHEY; CDR2 reads SVGAGI. CDR3 sequence reads: CASKAGRDYEQYF. The DNA of the CDR3 is TGTGCCAGCAAGGCAGGGCGGGATTACGAGCAGTACTTC.

The genes are TRBV9 and TRBJ2-5; a possible D gene is TRBD2 (6 bases). The germline CDR1 and CDR2 sequences are SGDLS and YYNGEE. The germline V and J ends were trimmed by 2 bases and 4 bases, with 9 bases remaining between them. The CDR3 sequence is 13 residues long. The CDR3 DNA reads TGTGCCAGCAGCGTCCAGGGAGGAGAGACCCAGTACTTC. The encoded protein is CASSVQGGETQYF.

The chain carries TRBV18 and TRBJ2-5, with no clear D. This CDR3 spans 13 amino acids. Germline CDR1 KGHSH, CDR2 LQKENI. V was clipped by 3 bases and J by 5 bases, with 10 bases between them. The CDR3 loop reads CASSPMVGETQYF. CDR3 coding DNA: TGTGCCAGCTCACCCATGGTCGGGGAGACCCAGTACTTC.

The CDR3 DNA reads TGTGCCAGCAGCTTGGGACAGGGCGGTTCACCCCTCCACTTT. It encodes CASSLGQGGSPLHF. The V call is TRBV11-2, the J call TRBJ1-6; 9 bases are shared with TRBD1. Trimming took 3 bases from V and 9 from J; bases not matched to a gene: 3. This CDR3 has 14 residues. Germline-derived CDR1 and CDR2 are SGHAT and FQNNGV.

The table lists this clone with a count of one. This rearrangement joins TRBV5-1 to TRBJ2-3, with 10 nucleotides matching TRBD1. V shed 4 bases and J 2 bases; nucleotides not matched to a gene: 7. Germline V gives CDR1 SGHRS, CDR2 YFSETQ. This CDR3 region has 16 residues. CDR3 region: CASSGGTGALTDTQYF. In DNA form, the CDR3 reads TGCGCCAGCAGCGGGGGGACAGGGGCTCTCACAGATACGCAGTATTTT.

V gene TRBV28 combines with J gene TRBJ1-2; D not resolved. Germline assignment: CDR1 MDHEN and CDR2 SYDVKM. The V end was cut by 7 bases, the J end by 4 bases, with 10 bases between. There are 12 residues in the CDR3. CDR3 nucleotides: TGTGCCAGCAACGACTTGGGCTATGGCTACACCTTC. Residues: CASNDLGYGYTF.

The chain uses TRBV5-1 and TRBJ2-1, with 10 bases aligning to TRBD2. CDR1 and CDR2 (germline): SGHRS, YFSETQ. J lost 7 bases, V lost 4 bases, and 8 bases had no gene match. The CDR3 extends over 15 amino acids. The chain's CDR3 is CASSRGLAFGNEQFF. CDR3 DNA: TGCGCCAGCAGCAGGGGACTAGCGTTCGGGAATGAGCAGTTCTTC.

The rearrangement uses TRBV10-1 and TRBJ2-4; TRBD1 is a possible D gene (6 bases). CDR1 is WNHNN, CDR2 SYGVQD, per germline (reference sequence). The V gene lost 7 bases and the J gene lost 0 bases, with 7 bases spanning the gap. CDR3 length: 13 amino acids. DNA for the CDR3: TGCGCCAGCACAGGGGAAGCCAAAAACATTCAGTACTTC. Amino acids: CASTGEAKNIQYF.

CDR3 coding DNA: TGTGCCAGTAGTTTTCTACCCCCGGCCAAAAACATTCAGTACTTC. As protein: CASSFLPPAKNIQYF. The V and J genes are TRBV19 and TRBJ2-4; D gene uncertain. Germline V CDR1 and CDR2: LNHDA, SQIVND (reference sequence). V was trimmed by 5 bases and J by 1 base, leaving 12 bases between them. The CDR3 has 15 amino acids. The variable domain in full, with the rest retrieved from reference TRBV19 and TRBJ2-4, is DGGITQSPKYLFRKEGQNVTLSCEQNLNHDAMYWYRQDPGQGLRLIYYSQIVNDFQKGDIAEGYSVSREKKESFPLTVTSAQKNPTAFYLCASSFLPPAKNIQYFGAGTRLSVL.

This sequence joins TRBV7-9 and TRBJ1-3; D is undetermined. The CDR3 totals 13 residues. In germline, CDR1 is SEHNR, CDR2 FQNEAQ (reference sequence). V was trimmed by 1 base and J by 4 bases, leaving 5 bases between them. CDR3 protein: CASSLDRGNTIYF. CDR3 in DNA: TGTGCCAGCAGCTTAGACAGAGGAAACACCATATATTTT. The full variable domain, rest sourced from reference TRBV7-9 and TRBJ1-3, is DTGVSQNPRHKITKRGQNVTFRCDPISEHNRLYWYRQTLGQGPEFLTYFQNEAQLEKSRLLSDRFSAERPKGSFSTLEIQRTEQGDSAMYLCASSLDRGNTIYFGEGSWLTVV.

The chain joins TRBV14 to TRBJ2-7; perhaps TRBD2 as D (7 bases). Between the trimmed V and J ends, which lost 5 bases and 6 bases, there was a span of 14 bases. This CDR3 is 13 amino acids long. Germline assignment: CDR1 SGHDN and CDR2 FVKESK. CDR3 DNA sequence: TGTGCCAGCAGCTCCGGGGGGCACGGCGAGCAGTACTTC. As protein: CASSSGGHGEQYF.

The rearrangement uses TRBV10-3 and TRBJ2-2, with 8 bases lining up with TRBD2. CDR3 length: 14 amino acids. The germline gives CDR1 ENHRY, CDR2 SYGVKD. V dropped 2 bases and J dropped 6; count of bases not matched to a gene: 2. CDR3 amino acids: CAISERGGPGELFF. CDR3 sequence (DNA): TGTGCCATCAGTGAGCGGGGGGGCCCCGGGGAGCTGTTTTTT.